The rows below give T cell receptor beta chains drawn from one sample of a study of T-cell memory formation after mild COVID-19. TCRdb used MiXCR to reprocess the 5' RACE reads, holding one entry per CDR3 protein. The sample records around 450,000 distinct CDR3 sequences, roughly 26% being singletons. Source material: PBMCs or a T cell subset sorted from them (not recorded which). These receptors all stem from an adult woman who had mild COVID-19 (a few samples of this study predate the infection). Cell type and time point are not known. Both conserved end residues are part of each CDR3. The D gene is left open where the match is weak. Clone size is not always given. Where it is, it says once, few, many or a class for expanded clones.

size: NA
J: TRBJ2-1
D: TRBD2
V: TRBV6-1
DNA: TGTGCCAGCGATAGCGGGGGGGCCCGGGGTGAGCAGTTCTTC
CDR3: CASDSGGARGEQFF

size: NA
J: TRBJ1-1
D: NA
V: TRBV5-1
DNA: TGCGCCAGCAGCTTGGATGCACACAACATGAACACTGAAGCTTTCTTT
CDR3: CASSLDAHNMNTEAFF

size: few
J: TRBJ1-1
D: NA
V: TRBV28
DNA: TGTGCCACTTTTAGGACCCGGCGGACTGAAGCTTTCTTT
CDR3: CATFRTRRTEAFF

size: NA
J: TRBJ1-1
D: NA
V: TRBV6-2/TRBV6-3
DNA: TGTGCCAGCAGTTACCCAAGGACTGAAGCTTTCTTT
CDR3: CASSYPRTEAFF

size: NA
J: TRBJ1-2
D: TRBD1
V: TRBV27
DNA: TGTGCCAGCAGTTCCCTTGACAGGGCTAATAACTATGGCTACACCTTC
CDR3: CASSSLDRANNYGYTF

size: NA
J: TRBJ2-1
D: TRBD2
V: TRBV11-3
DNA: TGTGCCAGCAGCTTACTAGCGGGGCTGAACAGGTACAATGAGCAGTTCTTC
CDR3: CASSLLAGLNRYNEQFF

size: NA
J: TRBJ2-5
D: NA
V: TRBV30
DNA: TGTGCCTGGAGTACAGGGTGGCGAGAGACCCAGTACTTC
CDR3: CAWSTGWRETQYF

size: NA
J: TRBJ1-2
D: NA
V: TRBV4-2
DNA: TGTGCCAGCAGCCAAGATGACACTCCTTGGGTCACCTTC
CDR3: CASSQDDTPWVTF

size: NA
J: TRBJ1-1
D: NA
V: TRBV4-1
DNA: TGCGCCAGCAGCCATCCCGATATGAACACTGAAGCTTTCTTT
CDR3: CASSHPDMNTEAFF

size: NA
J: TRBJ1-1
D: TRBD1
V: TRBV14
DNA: TGTGCCAGCAGCGCACGGACAGGGAATGTGTACACTGAAGCTTTCTTT
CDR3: CASSARTGNVYTEAFF

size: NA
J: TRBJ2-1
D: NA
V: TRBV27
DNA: TGTGCCAGCAGTTTAAACCCAGTGAGGAGCTCCTACAATGAGCAGTTCTTC
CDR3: CASSLNPVRSSYNEQFF

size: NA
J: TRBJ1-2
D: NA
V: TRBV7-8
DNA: TGTGCCAGCAGCTTAGGCAGAACCTTCTATGGCTACACCTTC
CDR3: CASSLGRTFYGYTF

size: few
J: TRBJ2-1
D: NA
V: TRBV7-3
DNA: TGTGCCAGCAGCTTACAAGCGGGTTACAATGAGCAGTTCTTC
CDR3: CASSLQAGYNEQFF

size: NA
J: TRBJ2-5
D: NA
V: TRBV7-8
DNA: TGTGCCAGCAGCTTAGGAGGGGGGGCCATATTAGCGACCCAGTACTTC
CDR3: CASSLGGGAILATQYF

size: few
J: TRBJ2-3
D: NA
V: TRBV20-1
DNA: TGCAGTGCCACTAGGGATAGCACAGATACGCAGTATTTT
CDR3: CSATRDSTDTQYF

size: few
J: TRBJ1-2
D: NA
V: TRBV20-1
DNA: TGCAGTGCTAGAGCCGGTCCGGGCTATGGCTACACCTTC
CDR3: CSARAGPGYGYTF

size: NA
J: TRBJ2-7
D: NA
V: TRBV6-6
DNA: TGTGCCAGCAAAGCCGAACGGCGAGACTACGAGCAGTACTTC
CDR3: CASKAERRDYEQYF

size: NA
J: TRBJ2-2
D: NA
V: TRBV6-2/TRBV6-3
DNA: TGTGCCAGCAGTTACTCGACTGTTAACACCGGGGAGCTGTTTTTT
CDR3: CASSYSTVNTGELFF

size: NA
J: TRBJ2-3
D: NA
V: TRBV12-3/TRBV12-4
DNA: TGTGCCAGCAGTTTCGGCGGCCCAGGGACGCAGTATTTT
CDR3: CASSFGGPGTQYF

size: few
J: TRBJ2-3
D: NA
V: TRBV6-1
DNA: TGTGCCAGCCTGGGGGGGCTGAGCACAGATACGCAGTATTTT
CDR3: CASLGGLSTDTQYF

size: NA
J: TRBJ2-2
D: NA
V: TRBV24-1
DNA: TGTGCCACCCGACAGGCTAACACCGGGGAGCTGTTTTTT
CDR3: CATRQANTGELFF

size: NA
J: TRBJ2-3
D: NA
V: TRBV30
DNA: TGTGCCTGGAGTGTAGGGGGAACAGGATATACGCAGTATTTT
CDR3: CAWSVGGTGYTQYF

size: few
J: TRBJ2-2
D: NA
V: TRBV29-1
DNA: TGCAGCGTTGTCGACGGGGAGCTGTTTTTT
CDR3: CSVVDGELFF

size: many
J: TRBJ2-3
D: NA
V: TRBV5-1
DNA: TGCGCCAGCAGCTTGGAGGAACCCTGGGATACGCAGTATTTT
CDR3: CASSLEEPWDTQYF

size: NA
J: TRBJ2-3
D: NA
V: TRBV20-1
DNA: TGCAGTGCTAACTACAGGGAGGCAGATACGCAGTATTTT
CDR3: CSANYREADTQYF

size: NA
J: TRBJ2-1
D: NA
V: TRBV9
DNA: TGTGCCAGCGGGTCCAAGGACTACAATGAGCAGTTCTTC
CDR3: CASGSKDYNEQFF

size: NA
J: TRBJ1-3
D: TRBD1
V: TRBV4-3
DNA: TGCGCCAGCAGCCAAGGGACAGGGGTAGGAAACACCATATATTTT
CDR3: CASSQGTGVGNTIYF

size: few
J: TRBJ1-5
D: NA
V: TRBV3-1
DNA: TGTGCCAGCAGCCAGGGCGACAATCAGCCCCAGCATTTT
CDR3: CASSQGDNQPQHF

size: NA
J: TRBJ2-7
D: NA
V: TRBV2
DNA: TGTGCCAGCAGTGAAGGGGCAGGCGCCGGCGAGCAGTACTTC
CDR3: CASSEGAGAGEQYF

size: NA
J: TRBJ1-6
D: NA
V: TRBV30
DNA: TGTGCCTGGAGGTTCAATAATTCACCCCTCCACTTT
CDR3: CAWRFNNSPLHF

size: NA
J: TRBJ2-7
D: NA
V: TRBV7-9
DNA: TGTGCCAGCAGCTTAGGTACCCGACAGCCCTACGAGCAGTACTTC
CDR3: CASSLGTRQPYEQYF

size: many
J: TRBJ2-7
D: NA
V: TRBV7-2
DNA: TGTGCCAGCAGCTTAGGCGTATCGTCCTACGAGCAGTACTTC
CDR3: CASSLGVSSYEQYF

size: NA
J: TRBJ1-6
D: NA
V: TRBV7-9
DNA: TGTGCCAGCAGTCGCCGGGACGGGGATTCACCCCTCCACTTT
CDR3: CASSRRDGDSPLHF

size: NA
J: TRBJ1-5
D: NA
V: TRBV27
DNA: TGTGCCCCTAACGGGGGTTACAATCAGCCCCAGCATTTT
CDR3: CAPNGGYNQPQHF

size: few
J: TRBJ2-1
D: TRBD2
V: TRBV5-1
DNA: TGCGCCAGCAGCCCGGGACTAGCGAGTGTTTGGAGGAGCTCCTACAATGAGCAGTTCTTC
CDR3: CASSPGLASVWRSSYNEQFF

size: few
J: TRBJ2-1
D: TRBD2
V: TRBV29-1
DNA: TGCAGCGTTGGGGGGTTCTCGAGTGGCGGGAGGCTCGATGAGCAGTTCTTC
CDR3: CSVGGFSSGGRLDEQFF

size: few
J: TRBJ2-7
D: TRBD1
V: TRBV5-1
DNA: TGCGCCAGCAGCTCGCGACAGGGGATCTCCTACGAGCAGTACTTC
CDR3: CASSSRQGISYEQYF

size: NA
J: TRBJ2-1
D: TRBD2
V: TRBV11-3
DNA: TGTGCCAGCAGCTTAGATCATCTAGCGGGAGGGCCGGTACATGAGCAGTTCTTC
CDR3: CASSLDHLAGGPVHEQFF

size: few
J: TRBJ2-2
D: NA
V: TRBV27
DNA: TGTGCCAGCAGTGGGCCAGGACAGAGCAGCGGGGAGCTGTTTTTT
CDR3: CASSGPGQSSGELFF

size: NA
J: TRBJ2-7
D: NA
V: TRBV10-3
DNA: TGTGCCATCAGTGAAGGACCGCCGGCGACCGGGACCGATAACAACGAGCAGTACTTC
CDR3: CAISEGPPATGTDNNEQYF

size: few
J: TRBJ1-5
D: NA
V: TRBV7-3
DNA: NA
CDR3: CASSQTSGQPQHF

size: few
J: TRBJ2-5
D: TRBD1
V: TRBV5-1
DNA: TGCGCCAGCAGCTTTGGACAGGGGGGTTATCAAGAGACCCAGTACTTC
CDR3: CASSFGQGGYQETQYF

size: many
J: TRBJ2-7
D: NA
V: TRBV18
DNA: TGTGCCAGCTCACCACGGGCGGGAATCGACTCCTACGAGCAGTACTTC
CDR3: CASSPRAGIDSYEQYF

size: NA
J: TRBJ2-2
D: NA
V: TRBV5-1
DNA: TGCGCCAGCAGCTTGGGAGGTTCCCGGGACGGGGAGCTGTTTTTT
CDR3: CASSLGGSRDGELFF

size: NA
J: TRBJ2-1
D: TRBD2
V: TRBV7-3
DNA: TGTGCCAGCAGCTTAAAGGGACTAGCGTCCTACAATGAGCAGTTCTTC
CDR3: CASSLKGLASYNEQFF

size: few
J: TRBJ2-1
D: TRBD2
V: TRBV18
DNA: TGTGCCAGCTCACCACCGGTGACTAGCGGCGATGAGCAGTTCTTC
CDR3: CASSPPVTSGDEQFF

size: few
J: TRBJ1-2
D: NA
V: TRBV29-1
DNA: TGCAGCGCCTCTGGGGCACTGGATGGCTACACCTTC
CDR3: CSASGALDGYTF

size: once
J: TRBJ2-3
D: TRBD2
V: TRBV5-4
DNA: TGTGCCAGCAGCTTGAGTTGGACTAGCGGGGGGGCCCGGAGCACAGATACGCAGTATTTT
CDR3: CASSLSWTSGGARSTDTQYF

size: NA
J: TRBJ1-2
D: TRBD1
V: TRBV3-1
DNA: TGTGCCAGCAGCCCGGGACAGGCATTGGGTTATGGCTACACCTTC
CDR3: CASSPGQALGYGYTF

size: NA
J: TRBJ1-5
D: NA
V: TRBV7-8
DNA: TGTGCCAGCAGCCCGAGGGGGGGTGTCCTTTATCAGCCCCAGCATTTT
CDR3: CASSPRGGVLYQPQHF

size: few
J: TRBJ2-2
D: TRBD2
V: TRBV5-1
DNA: TGCGCCAGCAGCGGCCGGACTAGCGGGAGGGCGAACACCGGGGAGCTGTTTTTT
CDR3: CASSGRTSGRANTGELFF

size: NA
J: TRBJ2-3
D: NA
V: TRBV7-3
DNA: TGTGCCAGCAGCCCCGGGGGGCAGACAGATACGCAGTATTTT
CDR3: CASSPGGQTDTQYF

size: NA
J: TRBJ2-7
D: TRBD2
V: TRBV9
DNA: TGTGCCAGCAGCGTTCGGGCGGGAGGGTCCTACGAGCAGTACTTC
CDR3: CASSVRAGGSYEQYF

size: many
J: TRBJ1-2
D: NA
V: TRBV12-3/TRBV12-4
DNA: TGTGCCAGCAGCAATACCGGGGCCAATGGCTACACCTTC
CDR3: CASSNTGANGYTF

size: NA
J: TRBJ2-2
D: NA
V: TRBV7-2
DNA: TGTGCCAGCAGCTTAGGACTTCTCGCTCGGACCGGGGAGCTGTTTTTT
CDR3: CASSLGLLARTGELFF

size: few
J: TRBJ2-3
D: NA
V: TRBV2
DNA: TGTGCCAGCAGTGCGGGTACACCCGATACGCAGTATTTT
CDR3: CASSAGTPDTQYF

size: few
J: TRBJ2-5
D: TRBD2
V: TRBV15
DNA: TGTGCCACCAGCAGAGGTAGTCTAGCGGGGACACAAGAGACCCAGTACTTC
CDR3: CATSRGSLAGTQETQYF

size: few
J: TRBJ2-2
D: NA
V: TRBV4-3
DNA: TGCGCCAGCAGCCAAGAATGGTCGGGGGAAGGGCTGTTTTTT
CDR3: CASSQEWSGEGLFF

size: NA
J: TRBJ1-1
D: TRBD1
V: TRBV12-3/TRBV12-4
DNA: TGTGCCAGCAGCCCCGGACAGGGGCCCAAGAACACTGAAGCTTTCTTT
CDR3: CASSPGQGPKNTEAFF

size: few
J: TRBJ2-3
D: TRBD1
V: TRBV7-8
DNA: TGTGCCAGCAGCTTAGCGGGTCAGGGGGCGCGAGATACGCAGTATTTT
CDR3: CASSLAGQGARDTQYF